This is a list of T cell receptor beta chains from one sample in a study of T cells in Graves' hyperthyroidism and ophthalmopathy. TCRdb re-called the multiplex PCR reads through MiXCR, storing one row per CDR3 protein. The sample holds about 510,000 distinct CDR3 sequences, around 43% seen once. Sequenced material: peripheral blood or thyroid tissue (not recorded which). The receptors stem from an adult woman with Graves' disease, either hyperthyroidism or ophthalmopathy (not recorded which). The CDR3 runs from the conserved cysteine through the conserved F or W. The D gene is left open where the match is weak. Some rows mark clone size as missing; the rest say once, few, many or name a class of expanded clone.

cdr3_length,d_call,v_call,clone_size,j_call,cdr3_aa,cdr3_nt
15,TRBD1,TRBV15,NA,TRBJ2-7,CATSSNRDRNYEQYF,TGTGCCACCAGCAGTAACCGGGACAGGAACTACGAGCAGTACTTC
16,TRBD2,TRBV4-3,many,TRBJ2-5,CASSHELAESGGTQYF,TGCGCCAGCAGCCATGAACTAGCGGAAAGTGGGGGGACCCAGTACTTC
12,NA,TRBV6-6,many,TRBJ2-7,CASSPTGSEQYF,TGTGCCAGCAGTCCAACAGGCTCCGAGCAGTACTTC
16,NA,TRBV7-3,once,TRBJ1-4,CASSLSRDGTNEKLFF,TGTGCCAGCAGCTTAAGCAGGGATGGAACTAATGAAAAACTGTTTTTT
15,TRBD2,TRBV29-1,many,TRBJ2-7,CSVVWGLAGAYEQYF,TGCAGCGTTGTGTGGGGGCTAGCGGGAGCCTACGAGCAGTACTTC
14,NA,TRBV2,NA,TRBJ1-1,CASSEALGNTEAFF,TGTGCCAGCAGTGAAGCGCTTGGGAACACTGAAGCTTTCTTT
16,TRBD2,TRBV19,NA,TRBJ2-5,CASQRSGGRAEETQYF,TGTGCCAGCCAACGGTCGGGTGGGAGGGCCGAAGAGACCCAGTACTTC
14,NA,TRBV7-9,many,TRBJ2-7,CASRAKSGNYEQYF,TGTGCCAGCAGGGCGAAATCCGGGAATTACGAGCAGTACTTC
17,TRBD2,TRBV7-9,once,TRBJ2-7,CASSLGAGISGSREQYF,TGTGCCAGCAGCTTAGGGGCGGGGATTAGCGGGAGTCGAGAGCAGTACTTC
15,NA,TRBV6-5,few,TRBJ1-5,CASSYSHRGNQPQHF,TGTGCCAGCAGTTACTCTCACAGGGGCAATCAGCCCCAGCATTTT
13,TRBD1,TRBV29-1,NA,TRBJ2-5,CSVDRGEGETQYF,TGCAGCGTCGACAGGGGCGAGGGGGAGACCCAGTACTTC
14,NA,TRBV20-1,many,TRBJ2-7,CSARGTGFPYEQYF,TGCAGTGCTAGAGGTACCGGGTTCCCCTACGAGCAGTACTTC
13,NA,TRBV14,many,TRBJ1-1,CASSLGQYTEAFF,TGTGCCAGCAGCCTTGGACAGTACACTGAAGCTTTCTTT
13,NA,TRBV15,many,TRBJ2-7,CATKKAGNHEQYF,TGTGCCACCAAGAAGGCAGGGAACCACGAGCAGTACTTC
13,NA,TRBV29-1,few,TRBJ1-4,CSVEQQGGEKLFF,TGCAGCGTTGAACAACAGGGCGGTGAAAAACTGTTTTTT
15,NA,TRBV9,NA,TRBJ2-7,CASSRGPTGDFEQYF,TGTGCCAGCAGCCGTGGACCCACCGGGGACTTCGAGCAGTACTTC
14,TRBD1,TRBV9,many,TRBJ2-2,CASSGQGNTGELFF,TGTGCCAGCAGCGGACAGGGGAACACCGGGGAGCTGTTTTTT
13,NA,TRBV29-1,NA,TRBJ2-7,CSVEGGTEVEQYF,TGCAGCGTTGAAGGGGGAACAGAGGTCGAGCAGTACTTC
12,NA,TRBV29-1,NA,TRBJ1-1,CSVEGGHYEAFF,TGCAGCGTTGAAGGGGGACACTACGAAGCTTTCTTT
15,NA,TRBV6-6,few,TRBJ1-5,CAGSPQGYSNQPQHF,TGTGCCGGCAGTCCGCAGGGTTACAGCAATCAGCCCCAGCATTTT
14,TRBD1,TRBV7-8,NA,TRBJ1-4,CASSHSGTGRTRVF,TGTGCCAGCAGCCACTCCGGGACAGGGAGGACGAGGGTTTTT
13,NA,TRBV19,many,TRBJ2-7,CASGRLGGYEQYF,TGTGCCAGTGGGCGACTAGGGGGGTACGAGCAGTACTTC
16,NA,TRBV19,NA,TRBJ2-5,CASSRLRQANQETQYF,TGTGCCAGTAGTAGACTCCGACAGGCCAACCAAGAGACCCAGTACTTC
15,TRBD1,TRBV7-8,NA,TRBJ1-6,CASSSKTDRRSPLHF,TGTGCCAGCAGCTCAAAAACGGACAGGCGTTCACCCCTCCACTTT
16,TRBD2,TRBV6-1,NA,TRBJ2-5,CASSHLAGGPVWTQYF,TGTGCCAGCAGCCACCTAGCGGGAGGGCCCGTATGGACCCAGTACTTC
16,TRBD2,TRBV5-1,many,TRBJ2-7,CASSEPSGPQDYEQYF,TGCGCCAGCAGCGAACCTAGCGGACCTCAAGACTACGAGCAGTACTTC
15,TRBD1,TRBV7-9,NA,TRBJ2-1,CASSVGQGFYNEQFF,TGTGCCAGCAGCGTGGGACAGGGGTTCTACAATGAGCAGTTCTTC
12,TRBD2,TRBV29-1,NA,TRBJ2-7,CSVVAGTGEQYF,TGCAGCGTTGTAGCGGGAACGGGGGAGCAGTACTTC
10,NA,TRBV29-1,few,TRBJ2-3,CSVGADTQYF,TGCAGCGTCGGAGCAGATACGCAGTATTTT
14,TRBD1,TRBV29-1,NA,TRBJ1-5,CSVTETGLNQPQHF,TGCAGCGTCACGGAGACAGGGCTCAATCAGCCCCAGCATTTT
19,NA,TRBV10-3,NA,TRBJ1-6,CAISRGDGPTSSYNSPLHF,TGTGCCATCAGTCGGGGGGACGGACCAACGAGCTCCTATAATTCACCCCTCCACTTT
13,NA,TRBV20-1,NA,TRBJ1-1,CSASVGGGLPAFF,TGCAGTGCTAGTGTGGGGGGCGGGTTGCCAGCTTTCTTT
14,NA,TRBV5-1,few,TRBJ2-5,CASSLDSGAETQYF,TGCGCCAGCAGCTTGGACTCGGGCGCAGAGACCCAGTACTTC
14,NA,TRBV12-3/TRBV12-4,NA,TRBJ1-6,CASSFGTSDSPLHF,TGTGCCAGCAGTTTTGGGACATCCGATTCACCCCTCCACTTT
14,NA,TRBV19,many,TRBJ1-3,CASNTVASGNTIYF,TGTGCCAGTAACACAGTTGCCTCTGGAAACACCATATATTTT
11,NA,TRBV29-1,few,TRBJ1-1,CSSKGGSEAFF,TGCAGCTCGAAAGGGGGGTCTGAAGCTTTCTTT
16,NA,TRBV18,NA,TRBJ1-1,CASSPVAPGSNTEAFF,TGTGCCAGCTCACCTGTAGCACCGGGATCCAACACTGAAGCTTTCTTT
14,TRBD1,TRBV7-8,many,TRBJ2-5,CASSFDRGQETQYF,TGTGCCAGCAGCTTCGACAGGGGGCAAGAGACCCAGTACTTC
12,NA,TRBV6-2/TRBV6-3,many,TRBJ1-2,CASNRAADGYTF,TGTGCCAGCAATCGGGCCGCAGATGGCTACACCTTC
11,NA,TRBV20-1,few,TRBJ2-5,CSAREWETQYF,TGCAGTGCTAGAGAATGGGAGACCCAGTACTTC
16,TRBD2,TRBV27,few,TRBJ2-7,CASSARTSGRTYEQYF,TGTGCCAGCAGTGCTAGGACTAGCGGTCGGACCTACGAGCAGTACTTC
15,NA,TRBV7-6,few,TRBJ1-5,CASSIDGVSGQPQHF,TGTGCCAGCAGCATAGATGGGGTCAGCGGTCAGCCCCAGCATTTT
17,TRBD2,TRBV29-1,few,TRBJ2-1,CSVDKSLAGGSYNEQFF,TGCAGCGTTGATAAGAGTCTAGCGGGAGGTTCCTACAATGAGCAGTTCTTC
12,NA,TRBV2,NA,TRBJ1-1,CASTEDGWRAFF,TGTGCCAGCACCGAGGATGGGTGGCGGGCTTTCTTT
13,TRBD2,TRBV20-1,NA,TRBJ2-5,CSAGTSGRETQYF,TGCAGTGCAGGGACTAGCGGGAGGGAGACCCAGTACTTC